This T cell receptor beta chain appears in the sequencing data of a study of blood T cell repertoires in COVID-19. Study at large: PBMCs, B-cell-depleted T cells, or T cells provided the cDNA or gDNA that made up the material.

Participants, about 18 to 90 years old, spanned under 25 US areas. Recovered Cohort 3 donors showed two negative PCRs, clearance, or symptom resolution. Germline lookup yields CDR1 SGHTS and CDR2 YDEGEE. The V gene lost 2 bases and the J gene lost 1 base, with 12 bases spanning the gap. The CDR3 consists of 15 residues. Sequencing was performed with immunoSEQ multiplex PCR; in TCRdb, only in-frame clones are kept and a portion is missing. Counted here are roughly 290,000 clones, approximately 85% occurring once; the ten biggest clones make up approximately 4%. This chain uses TRBV5-8 with TRBJ1-2, with D possibly matching TRBD1 (5 bases). The source of this sequence is a woman in her 30s who had recovered from COVID-19. The sequencing input was PBMCs or T cells enriched from blood (not recorded which). The CDR3 region has the DNA TGTGCCAGCAGCTTCTCGGGACTCGTTAACTATGGCTACACCTTC. Amino acid sequence: CASSFSGLVNYGYTF.